Included here is one T cell receptor beta chain sequence, with context. The antigen is unknown. This sample was taken from a study of blood T cells in healthy people across ages. Trimming cost V 1 base and J 0 bases, with 6 bases left between them. In germline, CDR1 is LGHDT, CDR2 YNNKEL (reference sequence). The length of the CDR3 is 14 residues. The sample providers were healthy Caucasian people from Russia, aged roughly 6 to 95. Researchers collected about 9.1 milliliters of peripheral blood from every single donor. Study results and limitations: The CMV status of each donor remained undetermined, and this could have confounded shifts in expanded clonotypes.

Using a J-beta primer mix together with a sample-barcoded 5' primer, a second PCR was run for roughly 6 to 11 cycles. Through a template-switch adaptor with 12 random nucleotides, each cDNA molecule received a tag. One entry per CDR3 protein results from TCRdb running MiXCR on the 5' RACE reads. The table lists 780,000 or so distinct CDR3 sequences, just over 55% of them singletons, with around 25% in the top ten. This TCR derives from a man in his forties or fifties in good health. J is TRBJ1-1 and V is TRBV3-1; unclear D gene. Sequenced sample: blood. In DNA form, the CDR3 reads TGTGCCAGCAGCCAAGTTTTCATGAACACTGAAGCTTTCTTT. Translation gives CASSQVFMNTEAFF.